A selection of T cell receptor beta chains follows, all from one sample in a study of long-term antiretroviral therapy in people with HIV. Some clones are missing from TCRdb's copy, which holds only in-frame ones; the method was immunoSEQ multiplex PCR. This sample has approximately 25,000 clones; approximately 86% occur once, and the top ten carry 15%. The sequencing here drew on unsorted PBMCs, taken 1.2 years after starting antiretroviral therapy. The receptors originated from a man over 45 with HIV. CDR3s include the opening cysteine and the closing phenylalanine or tryptophan. The order of the fields is V gene, D gene, J gene, clone size, CDR3 protein, CDR3 DNA. D genes are given only for firm matches. Clone size is stated in some rows and not others, as once, few, many or a class when expanded.

>TRBV6-7|.|TRBJ1-3|.
CASSQRAGETGNTIYF
TGTGCCAGCAGCCAAAGGGCAGGGGAAACTGGAAACACCATATATTTT
>TRBV5-5|TRBD1|TRBJ2-1|.
CASSRRPPGQPYNEQFF
TGTGCCAGCAGCCGACGACCCCCGGGACAGCCCTACAATGAGCAGTTCTTC
>TRBV6-6|.|TRBJ1-2|.
CASSYQSLDGYTF
TGTGCCAGCAGTTACCAATCCCTCGATGGCTACACCTTC
>TRBV7-9|.|TRBJ1-3|.
CASSQQGNTIYF
TGTGCCAGCAGCCAGCAGGGAAACACCATATATTTT
>TRBV28|.|TRBJ2-5|.
CASTTGGDQETQYF
TGTGCCAGCACCACAGGGGGGGACCAAGAGACCCAGTACTTC
>TRBV7-2|TRBD1|TRBJ2-1|.
CASSVARQGYEQFF
TGTGCCAGCAGCGTAGCACGACAGGGTTATGAGCAGTTCTTC
>TRBV4-1|.|TRBJ2-1|.
CASSQVNLVSYNEQFF
TGCGCCAGCAGCCAAGTGAACCTGGTGTCCTACAATGAGCAGTTCTTC
>TRBV18|TRBD1|TRBJ2-7|.
CASSLLEGADEQYF
TGTGCCAGCTCCCTACTAGAGGGGGCGGACGAGCAGTACTTC
>TRBV7-6|.|TRBJ1-4|.
CASSLEVLTGEKLFF
TGTGCCAGCAGCTTAGAGGTCCTAACAGGAGAAAAACTGTTTTTT
>TRBV7-2|.|TRBJ1-1|.
CASSPVGRVTEAFF
TGTGCCAGCAGCCCCGTAGGGCGTGTTACTGAAGCTTTCTTT
>TRBV9|.|TRBJ1-6|.
CASSVAAGYNSPLHF
TGTGCCAGCAGCGTAGCAGCAGGGTATAATTCACCCCTCCACTTT
>TRBV19|.|TRBJ1-3|.
CASSPSSAGNTIYF
TGTGCCAGTAGCCCCTCCAGCGCTGGAAACACCATATATTTT
>TRBV10-3|.|TRBJ2-5|.
CASQGRLDETQYF
TGTGCCTCACAGGGGAGGTTGGATGAGACCCAGTACTTC
>TRBV28|TRBD2|TRBJ2-3|few
CASSPGRVGGTDTQYF
TGTGCCAGCAGCCCCGGGAGGGTTGGAGGAACAGATACGCAGTATTTT
>TRBV7-3|.|TRBJ2-7|.
CASSLTGKGPQYF
TGTGCCAGCAGCTTAACTGGTAAGGGACCGCAGTACTTC
>TRBV27|.|TRBJ1-5|.
CASRRGWNQPQHF
TGTGCCAGCCGCAGGGGTTGGAATCAGCCCCAGCATTTT
>TRBV28|.|TRBJ1-3|.
CASSLWPREFAGNTIYF
TGTGCCAGCAGTTTATGGCCCAGGGAGTTTGCCGGAAACACCATATATTTT